The next 3 T cell receptor beta chains were all read from a single sample in a study of spatial heterogeneity in lung cancer. Study-level results: The number of expanded tumor alpha and beta chains correlated with mutation number.

These TCRs are of unknown antigen specificity. MiXCR, run by TCRdb on the 5' RACE reads, gives a single entry per CDR3 protein. The sample contains approximately 13,000 distinct CDR3 sequences, 5.1% of which appear only once. Time point in this sample: sample taken at primary tumor resection. Sequenced material: lung tumor tissue, taken at surgery. The receptors derive from a male donor with early-stage non-small cell lung cancer.

This clonotype appeared many times. V is TRBV4-3 and J is TRBJ1-5; no clear D. V dropped 4 bases and J dropped 4 bases, with 14 bases sitting between them. The CDR3 totals 15 residues. The germline V gene encodes CDR1 LGHNA and CDR2 YSLEER. CDR3 loop: CASSRSARWNQPQHF. Here the CDR3 DNA reads TGCGCCAGCAGCCGGTCGGCCAGGTGGAATCAGCCCCAGCATTTT.

Ten or more counts support this clonotype. The genes are TRBV7-2 and TRBJ2-7, with TRBD1 as a possible D gene (6 bases). With 1 base removed from V and 7 bases from J, the gap between germline ends came to 11 bases. Looked up from germline, CDR1 is SGHTA and CDR2 is FQGNSA. The length of the CDR3 is 13 residues. This CDR3 is CASSLVQRGEQYF. CDR3 nucleotides: TGTGCCAGCAGCTTAGTACAGAGGGGGGAGCAGTACTTC.

This clonotype was counted at least ten times. The chain has TRBV20-1 and TRBJ1-2, with D possibly being TRBD1 (5 bases). V was clipped by 5 bases and J by 2 bases, with 18 bases between them. The CDR3 contains 15 residues. CDR1 and CDR2 from the germline V gene are DFQATT and SNEGSKA (reference sequence). The CDR3 sequence is CSALGAAGRNYGYTF. The CDR3 nucleotides are TGCAGTGCTTTGGGAGCGGCAGGGAGGAACTATGGCTACACCTTC.